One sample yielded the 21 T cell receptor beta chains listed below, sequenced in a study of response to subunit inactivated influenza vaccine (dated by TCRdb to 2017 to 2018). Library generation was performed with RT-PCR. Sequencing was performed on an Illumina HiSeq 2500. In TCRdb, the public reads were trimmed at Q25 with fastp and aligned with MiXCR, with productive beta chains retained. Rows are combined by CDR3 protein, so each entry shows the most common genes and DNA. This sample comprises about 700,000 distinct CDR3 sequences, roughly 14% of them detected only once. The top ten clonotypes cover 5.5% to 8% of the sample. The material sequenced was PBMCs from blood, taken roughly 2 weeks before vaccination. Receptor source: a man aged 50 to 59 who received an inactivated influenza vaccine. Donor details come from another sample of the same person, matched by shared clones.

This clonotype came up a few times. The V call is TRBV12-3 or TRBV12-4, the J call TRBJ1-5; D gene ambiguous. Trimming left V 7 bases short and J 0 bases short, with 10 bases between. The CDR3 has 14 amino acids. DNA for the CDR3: TGTGCCAGCACTACCCGGGGTAGCAATCAGCCCCAGCATTTT. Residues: CASTTRGSNQPQHF.

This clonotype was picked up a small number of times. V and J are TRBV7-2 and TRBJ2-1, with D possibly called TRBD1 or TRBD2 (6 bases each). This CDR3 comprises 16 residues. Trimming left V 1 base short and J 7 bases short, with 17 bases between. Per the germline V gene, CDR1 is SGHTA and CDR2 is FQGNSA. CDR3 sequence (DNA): TGTGCCAGCAGCTTAGATGGGGGGCGCAGGCGGAATGAGCAGTTCTTC. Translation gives CASSLDGGRRRNEQFF.

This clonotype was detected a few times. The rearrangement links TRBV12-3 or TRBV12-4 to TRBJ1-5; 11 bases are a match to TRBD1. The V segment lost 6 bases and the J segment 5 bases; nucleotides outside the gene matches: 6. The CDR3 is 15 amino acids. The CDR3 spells CASSSGQGAYQPQHF. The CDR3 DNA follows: TGTGCCAGCAGCTCTGGACAGGGGGCTTATCAGCCCCAGCATTTT.

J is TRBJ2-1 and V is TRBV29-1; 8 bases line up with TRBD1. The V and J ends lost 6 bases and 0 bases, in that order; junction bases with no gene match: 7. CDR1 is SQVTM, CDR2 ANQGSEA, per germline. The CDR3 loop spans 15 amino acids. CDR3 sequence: CSVPRQGSSYNEQFF. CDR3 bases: TGCAGCGTCCCCCGACAGGGGAGCTCCTACAATGAGCAGTTCTTC.

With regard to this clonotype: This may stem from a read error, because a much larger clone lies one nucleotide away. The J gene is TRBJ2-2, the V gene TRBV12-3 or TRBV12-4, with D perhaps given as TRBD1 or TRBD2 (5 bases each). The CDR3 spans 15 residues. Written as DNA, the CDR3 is TGTGCCAGCACCGAAGTAGGGGCGAACACCGGGGAGCTGTCTTTT. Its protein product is CASTEVGANTGELSF.

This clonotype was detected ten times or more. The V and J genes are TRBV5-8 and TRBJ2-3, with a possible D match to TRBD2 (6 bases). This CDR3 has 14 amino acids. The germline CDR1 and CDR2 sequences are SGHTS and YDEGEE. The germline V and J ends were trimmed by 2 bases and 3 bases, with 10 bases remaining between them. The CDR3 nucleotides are TGTGCCAGCAGCTTTGGGACTGGAACAGATACGCAGTATTTT. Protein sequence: CASSFGTGTDTQYF.

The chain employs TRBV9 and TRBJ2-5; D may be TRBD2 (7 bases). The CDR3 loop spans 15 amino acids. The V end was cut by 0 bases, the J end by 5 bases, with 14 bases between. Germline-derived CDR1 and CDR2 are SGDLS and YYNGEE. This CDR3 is CASSVGGGTRETQYF. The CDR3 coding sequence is TGTGCCAGCAGCGTAGGGGGGGGCACCCGGGAGACCCAGTACTTC.

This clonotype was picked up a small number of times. The CDR3 is CASSSDREARETQYF. The CDR3, as DNA: TGTGCCAGCAGCTCGGACAGGGAAGCTAGGGAGACCCAGTACTTC. The chain links TRBV7-9 to TRBJ2-5; 8 positions agree with TRBD1. The V gene end was trimmed by 4 bases and the J gene end by 5 bases; junction bases not matched to a gene: 9. The CDR3 has 15 amino acids. Germline V gene data show CDR1 as SEHNR and CDR2 as FQNEAQ (reference sequence). Variable domain in full (rest from reference TRBV7-9 and TRBJ2-5): DTGVSQNPRHKITKRGQNVTFRCDPISEHNRLYWYRQTLGQGPEFLTYFQNEAQLEKSRLLSDRFSAERPKGSFSTLEIQRTEQGDSAMYLCASSSDREARETQYFGPGTRLLVL.

The DNA of the CDR3 is TGCGCCAGCAGCCACGCAATTCGAGCGGCTTCCTACAATGAGCAGTTCTTC. Its protein product is CASSHAIRAASYNEQFF. The chain joins TRBV4-3 to TRBJ2-1, with D perhaps matching TRBD2 (5 bases). Trimming stripped 3 bases from V and 1 base from J, with 16 bases between. Germline CDR1 and CDR2: LGHNA and YSLEER. This CDR3 region has 17 residues.

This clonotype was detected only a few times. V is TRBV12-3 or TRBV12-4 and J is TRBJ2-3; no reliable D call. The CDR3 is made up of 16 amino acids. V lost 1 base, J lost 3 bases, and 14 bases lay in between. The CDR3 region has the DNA TGTGCCAGCAGTTTAGTTATGGGAATGGTAACAGATACGCAGTATTTT. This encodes CASSLVMGMVTDTQYF.

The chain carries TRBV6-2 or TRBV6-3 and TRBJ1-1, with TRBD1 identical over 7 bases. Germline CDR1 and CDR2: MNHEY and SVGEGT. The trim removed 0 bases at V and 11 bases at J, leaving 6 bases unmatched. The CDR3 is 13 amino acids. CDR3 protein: CASSYSTGLEAFF. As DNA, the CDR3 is TGTGCCAGCAGTTACTCGACAGGGTTGGAGGCTTTCTTT.

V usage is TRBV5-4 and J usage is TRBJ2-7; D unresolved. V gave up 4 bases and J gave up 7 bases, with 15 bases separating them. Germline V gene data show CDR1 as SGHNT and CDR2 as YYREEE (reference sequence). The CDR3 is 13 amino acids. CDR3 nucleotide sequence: TGTGCCAGCAGCCAAAGGGCCCAGCAGGAGCAGTACTTC. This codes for CASSQRAQQEQYF.

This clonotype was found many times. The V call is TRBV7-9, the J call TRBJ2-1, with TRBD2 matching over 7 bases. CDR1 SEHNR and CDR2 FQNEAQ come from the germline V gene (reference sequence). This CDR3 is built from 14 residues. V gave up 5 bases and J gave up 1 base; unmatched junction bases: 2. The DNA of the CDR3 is TGTGCCAGCAGCGGGCGGGGGTCCTACAATGAGCAGTTCTTC. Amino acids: CASSGRGSYNEQFF. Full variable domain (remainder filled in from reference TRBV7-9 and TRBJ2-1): DTGVSQNPRHKITKRGQNVTFRCDPISEHNRLYWYRQTLGQGPEFLTYFQNEAQLEKSRLLSDRFSAERPKGSFSTLEIQRTEQGDSAMYLCASSGRGSYNEQFFGPGTRLTVL.

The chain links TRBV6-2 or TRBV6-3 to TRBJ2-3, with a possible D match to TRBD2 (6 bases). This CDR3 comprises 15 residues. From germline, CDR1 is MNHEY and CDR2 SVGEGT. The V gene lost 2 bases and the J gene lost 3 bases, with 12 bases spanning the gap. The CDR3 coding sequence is TGTGCCAGCAGTTACCGGAGGGTTGGAACAGATACGCAGTATTTT. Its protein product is CASSYRRVGTDTQYF.

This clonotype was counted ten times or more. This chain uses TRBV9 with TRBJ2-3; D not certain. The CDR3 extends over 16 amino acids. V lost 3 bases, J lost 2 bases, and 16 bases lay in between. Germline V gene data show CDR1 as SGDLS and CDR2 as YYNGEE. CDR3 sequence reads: CASSDTGPRPTDTQYF. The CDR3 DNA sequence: TGTGCCAGCAGCGACACCGGGCCCCGGCCCACAGATACGCAGTATTTT. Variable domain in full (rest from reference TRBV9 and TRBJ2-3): DSGVTQTPKHLITATGQRVTLRCSPRSGDLSVYWYQQSLDQGLQFLIQYYNGEERAKGNILERFSAQQFPDLHSELNLSSLELGDSALYFCASSDTGPRPTDTQYFGPGTRLTVL.

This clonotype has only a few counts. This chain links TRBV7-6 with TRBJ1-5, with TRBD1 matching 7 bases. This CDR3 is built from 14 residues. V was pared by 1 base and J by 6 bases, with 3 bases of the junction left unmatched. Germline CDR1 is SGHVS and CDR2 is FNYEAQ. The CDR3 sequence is CASSLEQGSQPQHF. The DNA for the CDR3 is TGTGCCAGCAGCTTAGAACAGGGGAGTCAGCCCCAGCATTTT.

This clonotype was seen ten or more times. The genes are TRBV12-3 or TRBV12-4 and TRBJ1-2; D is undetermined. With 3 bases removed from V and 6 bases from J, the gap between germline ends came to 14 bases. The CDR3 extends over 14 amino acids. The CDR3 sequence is CASSFTDGANGYTF. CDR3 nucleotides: TGTGCCAGCAGTTTCACGGACGGAGCTAATGGCTACACCTTC.

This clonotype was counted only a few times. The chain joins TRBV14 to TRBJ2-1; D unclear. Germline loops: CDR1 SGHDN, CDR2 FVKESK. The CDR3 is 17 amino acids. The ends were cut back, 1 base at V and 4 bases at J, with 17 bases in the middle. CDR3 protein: CASSQGGAQRVYNEQFF. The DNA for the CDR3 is TGTGCCAGCAGCCAAGGAGGTGCACAGCGCGTTTACAATGAGCAGTTCTTC.

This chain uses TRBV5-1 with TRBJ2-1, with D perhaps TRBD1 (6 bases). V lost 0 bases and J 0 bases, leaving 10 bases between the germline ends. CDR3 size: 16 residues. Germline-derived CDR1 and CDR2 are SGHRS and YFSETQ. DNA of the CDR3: TGCGCCAGCAGCTTGGGCAGGGGCCACTCCTACAATGAGCAGTTCTTC. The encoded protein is CASSLGRGHSYNEQFF.

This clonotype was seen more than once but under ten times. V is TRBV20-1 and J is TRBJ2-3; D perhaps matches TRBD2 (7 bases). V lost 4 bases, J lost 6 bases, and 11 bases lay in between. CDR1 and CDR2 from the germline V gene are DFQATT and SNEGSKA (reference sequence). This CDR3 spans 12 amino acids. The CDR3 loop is CSAIGGPDTQYF. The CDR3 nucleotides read TGCAGTGCTATCGGGGGGCCGGATACGCAGTATTTT.

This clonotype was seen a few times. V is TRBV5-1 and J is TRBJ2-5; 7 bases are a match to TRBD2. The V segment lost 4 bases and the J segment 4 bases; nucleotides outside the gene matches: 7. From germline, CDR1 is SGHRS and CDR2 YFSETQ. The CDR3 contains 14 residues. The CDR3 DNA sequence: TGCGCCAGCAGCCCGGGGAGGGGATCAGAGACCCAGTACTTC. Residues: CASSPGRGSETQYF.